The clone carrying this T cell receptor beta chain ranks as medium-sized. Its antigen is unknown. This entry is derived from a study of glioma-infiltrating T cells. General observations from the study: Above-expected tissue-blood divergence occurred in all gliomas, most in low-grade ones.

The iRepertoire nested amplicon-rescue multiplex PCR amplified TCR alpha and beta CDR3s from RNA. Via MiXCR, TCRdb re-called the multiplex PCR reads, giving one row per CDR3 protein. The table includes more than 20,000 distinct CDR3 sequences, around 25% detected once. The V gene's germline CDR1 is MNHNS and CDR2 SASEGT. This CDR3 comprises 13 residues. V was shortened by 1 base and J by 4 bases, with 7 bases between the two germline ends. The TCR sequence derives from a human donor with low-grade glioma or glioblastoma, undergoing nonglioma brain surgery, or in good health (not recorded which). The specimen sequenced was glioma tissue, nonneoplastic brain tissue, or PBMCs (not recorded which). V and J are TRBV6-1 and TRBJ1-1, with D unclear. DNA for the CDR3: TGTGCCAGCAGTGAAGGCGGTCTCACTGAAGCTTTCTTT. Translation: CASSEGGLTEAFF.